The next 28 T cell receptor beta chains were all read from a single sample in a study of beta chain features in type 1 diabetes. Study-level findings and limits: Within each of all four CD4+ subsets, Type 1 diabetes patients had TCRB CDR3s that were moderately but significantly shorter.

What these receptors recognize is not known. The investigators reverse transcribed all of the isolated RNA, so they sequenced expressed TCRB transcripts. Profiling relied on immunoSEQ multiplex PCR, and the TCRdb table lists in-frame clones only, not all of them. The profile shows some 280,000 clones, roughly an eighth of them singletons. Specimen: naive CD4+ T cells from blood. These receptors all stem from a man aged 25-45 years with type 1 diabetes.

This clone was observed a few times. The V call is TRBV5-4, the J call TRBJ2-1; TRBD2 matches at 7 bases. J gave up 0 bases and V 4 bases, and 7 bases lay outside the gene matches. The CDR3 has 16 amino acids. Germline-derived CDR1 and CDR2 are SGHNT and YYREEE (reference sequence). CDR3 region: CASSRTSAGSYNEQFF. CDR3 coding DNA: TGTGCCAGCAGCCGTACTAGCGCGGGCTCCTACAATGAGCAGTTCTTC.

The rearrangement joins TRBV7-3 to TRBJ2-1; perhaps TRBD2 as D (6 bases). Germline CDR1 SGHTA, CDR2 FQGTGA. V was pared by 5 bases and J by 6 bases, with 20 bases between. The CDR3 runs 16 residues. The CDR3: CASSPGGSGVLNEQFF. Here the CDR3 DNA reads TGTGCCAGCAGCCCCGGAGGTAGCGGTGTGCTCAATGAGCAGTTCTTC.

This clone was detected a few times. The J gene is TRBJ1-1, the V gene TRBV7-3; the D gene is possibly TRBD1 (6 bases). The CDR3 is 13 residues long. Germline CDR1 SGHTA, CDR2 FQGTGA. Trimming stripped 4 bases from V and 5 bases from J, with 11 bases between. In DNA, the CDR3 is TGTGCCAGCAGCTCTAGGGGGGGAACTGAAGCTTTCTTT. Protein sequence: CASSSRGGTEAFF.

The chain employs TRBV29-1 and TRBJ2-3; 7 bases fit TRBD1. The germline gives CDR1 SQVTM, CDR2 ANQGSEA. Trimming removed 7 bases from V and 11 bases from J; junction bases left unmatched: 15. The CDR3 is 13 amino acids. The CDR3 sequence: CSGIRGSQMEQYF. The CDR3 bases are TGCAGCGGTATCAGGGGGTCCCAAATGGAGCAGTATTTT.

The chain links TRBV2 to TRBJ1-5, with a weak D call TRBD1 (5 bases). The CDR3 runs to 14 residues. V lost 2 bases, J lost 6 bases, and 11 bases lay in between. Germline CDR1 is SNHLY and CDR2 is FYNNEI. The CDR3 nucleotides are TGTGCCAGCAGTGAACGACAGTTGGGTCAGCCCCAGCATTTT. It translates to CASSERQLGQPQHF.

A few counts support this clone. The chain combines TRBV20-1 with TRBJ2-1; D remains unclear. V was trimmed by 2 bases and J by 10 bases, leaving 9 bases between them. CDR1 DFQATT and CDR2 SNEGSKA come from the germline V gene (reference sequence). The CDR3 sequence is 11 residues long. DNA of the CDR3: TGCAGTGCTAGACTAAATCACGAGCAGTTCTTC. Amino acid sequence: CSARLNHEQFF.

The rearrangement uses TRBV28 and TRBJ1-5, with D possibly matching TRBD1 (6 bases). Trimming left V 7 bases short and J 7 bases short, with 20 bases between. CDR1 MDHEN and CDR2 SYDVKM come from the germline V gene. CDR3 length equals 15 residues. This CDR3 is CASTSGQGLDQPQHF. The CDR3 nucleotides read TGTGCCAGCACGTCCGGGCAGGGGTTGGACCAGCCCCAGCATTTT.

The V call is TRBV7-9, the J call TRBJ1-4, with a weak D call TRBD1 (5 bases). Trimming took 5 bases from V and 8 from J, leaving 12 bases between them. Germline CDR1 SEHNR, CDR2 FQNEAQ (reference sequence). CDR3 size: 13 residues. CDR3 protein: CASSGQGREKLFF. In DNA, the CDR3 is TGTGCCAGCAGCGGGCAGGGCCGCGAAAAACTGTTTTTT.

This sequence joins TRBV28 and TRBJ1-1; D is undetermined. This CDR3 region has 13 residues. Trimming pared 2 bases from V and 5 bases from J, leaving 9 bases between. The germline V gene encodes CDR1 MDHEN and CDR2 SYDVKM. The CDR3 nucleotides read TGTGCCAGCAGTTTACCCAGCGTAACTGAAGCTTTCTTT. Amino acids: CASSLPSVTEAFF.

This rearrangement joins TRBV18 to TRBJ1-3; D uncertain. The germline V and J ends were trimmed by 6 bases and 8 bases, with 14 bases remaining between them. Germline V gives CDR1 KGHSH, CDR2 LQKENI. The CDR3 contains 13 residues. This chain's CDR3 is CASSRRLEDTIYF. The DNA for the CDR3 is TGTGCCAGCTCCCGGCGTCTTGAGGACACCATATATTTT.

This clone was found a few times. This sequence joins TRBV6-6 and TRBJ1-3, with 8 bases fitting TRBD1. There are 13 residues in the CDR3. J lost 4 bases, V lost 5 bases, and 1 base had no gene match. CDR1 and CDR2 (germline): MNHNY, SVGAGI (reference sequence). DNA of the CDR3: TGTGCCAGCAGTCCAGGGGGCGGAAACACCATATATTTT. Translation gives CASSPGGGNTIYF.

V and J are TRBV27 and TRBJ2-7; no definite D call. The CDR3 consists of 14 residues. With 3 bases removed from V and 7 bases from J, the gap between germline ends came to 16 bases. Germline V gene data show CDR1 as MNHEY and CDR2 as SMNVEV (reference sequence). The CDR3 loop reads CASSLGRFMGEQYF. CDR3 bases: TGTGCCAGCAGTTTGGGCCGGTTTATGGGTGAGCAGTACTTC.

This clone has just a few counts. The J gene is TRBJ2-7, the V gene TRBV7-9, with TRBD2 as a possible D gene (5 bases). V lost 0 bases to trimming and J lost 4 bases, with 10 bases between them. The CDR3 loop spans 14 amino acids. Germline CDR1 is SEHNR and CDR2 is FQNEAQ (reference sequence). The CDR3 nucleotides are TGTGCCAGCAGCTTAGCGGGAGCATTTTACGAGCAGTACTTC. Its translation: CASSLAGAFYEQYF.

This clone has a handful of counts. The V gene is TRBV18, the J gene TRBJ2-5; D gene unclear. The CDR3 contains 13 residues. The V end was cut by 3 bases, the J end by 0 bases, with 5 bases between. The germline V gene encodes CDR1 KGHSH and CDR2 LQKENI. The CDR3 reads CASSPDNQETQYF. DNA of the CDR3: TGTGCCAGCTCACCCGACAACCAAGAGACCCAGTACTTC.

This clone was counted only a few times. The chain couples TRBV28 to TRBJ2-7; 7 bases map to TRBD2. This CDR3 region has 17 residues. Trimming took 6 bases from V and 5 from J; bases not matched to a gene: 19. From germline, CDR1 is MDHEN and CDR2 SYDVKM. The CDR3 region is CASSTRAGQRQRDEQYF. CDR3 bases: TGTGCCAGCAGCACCCGAGCGGGGCAGCGGCAGCGGGACGAGCAGTACTTC.

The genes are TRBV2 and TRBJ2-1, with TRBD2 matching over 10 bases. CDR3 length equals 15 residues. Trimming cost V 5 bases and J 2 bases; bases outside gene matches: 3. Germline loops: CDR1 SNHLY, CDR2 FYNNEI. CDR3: CASSSGRGPYNEQFF. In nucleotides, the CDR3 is TGTGCCAGCAGTAGCGGGAGGGGCCCCTACAATGAGCAGTTCTTC.

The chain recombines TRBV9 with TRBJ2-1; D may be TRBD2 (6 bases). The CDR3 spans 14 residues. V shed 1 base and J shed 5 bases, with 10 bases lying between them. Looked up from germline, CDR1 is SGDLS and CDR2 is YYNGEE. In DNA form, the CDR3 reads TGTGCCAGCAGCGTAAGGCGGGAAAACAATGAGCAGTTCTTC. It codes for CASSVRRENNEQFF.

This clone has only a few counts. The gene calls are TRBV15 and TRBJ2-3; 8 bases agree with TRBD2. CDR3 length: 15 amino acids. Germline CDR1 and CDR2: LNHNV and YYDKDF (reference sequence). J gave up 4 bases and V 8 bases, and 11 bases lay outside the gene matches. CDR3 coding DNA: TGTGCCACCCGTACCAAGCGGGAGTCTTCAGATACGCAGTATTTT. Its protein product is CATRTKRESSDTQYF. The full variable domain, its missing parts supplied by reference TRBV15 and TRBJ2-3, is DAMVIQNPRYQVTQFGKPVTLSCSQTLNHNVMYWYQQKSSQAPKLLFHYYDKDFNNEADTPDNFQSRRPNTSFCFLDIRSPGLGDTAMYLCATRTKRESSDTQYFGPGTRLTVL.

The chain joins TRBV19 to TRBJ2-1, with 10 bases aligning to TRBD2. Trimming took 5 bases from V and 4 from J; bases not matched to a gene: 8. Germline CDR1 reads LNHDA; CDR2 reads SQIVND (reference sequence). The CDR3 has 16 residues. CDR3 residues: CASSGFSGRSYNEQFF. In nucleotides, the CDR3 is TGTGCCAGTAGTGGGTTTAGCGGGAGGTCGTACAATGAGCAGTTCTTC.

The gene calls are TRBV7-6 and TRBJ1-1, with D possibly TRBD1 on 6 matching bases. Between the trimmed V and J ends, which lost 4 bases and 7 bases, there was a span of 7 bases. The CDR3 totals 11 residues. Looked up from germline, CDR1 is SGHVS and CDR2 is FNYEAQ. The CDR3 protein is CASSSRGEAFF. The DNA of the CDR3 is TGTGCCAGCAGCTCCAGGGGTGAAGCTTTCTTT. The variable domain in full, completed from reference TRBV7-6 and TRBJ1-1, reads GAGVSQSPRYKVTKRGQDVALRCDPISGHVSLYWYRQALGQGPEFLTYFNYEAQQDKSGLPNDRFSAERPEGSISTLTIQRTEQRDSAMYRCASSSRGEAFFGQGTRLTVV.

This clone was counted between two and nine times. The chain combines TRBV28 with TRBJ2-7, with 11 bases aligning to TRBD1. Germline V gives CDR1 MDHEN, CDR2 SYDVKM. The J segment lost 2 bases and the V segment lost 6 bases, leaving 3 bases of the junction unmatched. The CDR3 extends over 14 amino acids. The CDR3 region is CASRGTGGPYEQYF. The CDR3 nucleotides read TGTGCCAGCAGAGGGACAGGGGGTCCCTACGAGCAGTACTTC.

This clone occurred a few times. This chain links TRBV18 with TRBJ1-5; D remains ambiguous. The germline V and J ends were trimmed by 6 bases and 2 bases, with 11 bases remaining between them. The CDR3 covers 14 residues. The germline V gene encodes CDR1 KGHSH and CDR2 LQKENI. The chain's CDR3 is CASSKSGGNQPQHF. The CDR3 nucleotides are TGTGCCAGCTCGAAATCCGGGGGCAATCAGCCCCAGCATTTT.

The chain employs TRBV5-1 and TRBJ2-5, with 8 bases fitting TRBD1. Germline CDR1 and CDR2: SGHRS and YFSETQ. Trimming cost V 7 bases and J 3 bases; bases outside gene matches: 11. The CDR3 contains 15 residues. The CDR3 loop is CASATGQGGEETQYF. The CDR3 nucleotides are TGCGCCAGCGCAACTGGACAGGGAGGAGAAGAGACCCAGTACTTC. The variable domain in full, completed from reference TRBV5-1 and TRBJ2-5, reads KAGVTQTPRYLIKTRGQQVTLSCSPISGHRSVSWYQQTPGQGLQFLFEYFSETQRNKGNFPGRFSGRQFSNSRSEMNVSTLELGDSALYLCASATGQGGEETQYFGPGTRLLVL.

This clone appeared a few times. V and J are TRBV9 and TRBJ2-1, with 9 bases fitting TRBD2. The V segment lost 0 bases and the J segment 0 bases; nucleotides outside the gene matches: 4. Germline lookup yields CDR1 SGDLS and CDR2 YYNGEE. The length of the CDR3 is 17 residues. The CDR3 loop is CASSVDISGSSYNEQFF. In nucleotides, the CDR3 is TGTGCCAGCAGCGTAGACATTAGCGGGAGCTCCTACAATGAGCAGTTCTTC.

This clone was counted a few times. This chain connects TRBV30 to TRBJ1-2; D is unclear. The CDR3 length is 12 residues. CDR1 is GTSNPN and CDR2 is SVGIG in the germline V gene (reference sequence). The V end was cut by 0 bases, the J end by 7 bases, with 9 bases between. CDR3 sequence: CAWSVNSGGYTF. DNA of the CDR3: TGTGCCTGGAGTGTAAATTCCGGTGGCTACACCTTC.

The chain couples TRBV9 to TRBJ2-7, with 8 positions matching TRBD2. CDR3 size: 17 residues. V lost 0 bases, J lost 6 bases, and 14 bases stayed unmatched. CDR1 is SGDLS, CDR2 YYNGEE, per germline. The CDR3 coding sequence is TGTGCCAGCAGCGTAGAGGTTAGCGGGACATCAGCCGGCGAGCAGTACTTC. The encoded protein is CASSVEVSGTSAGEQYF.

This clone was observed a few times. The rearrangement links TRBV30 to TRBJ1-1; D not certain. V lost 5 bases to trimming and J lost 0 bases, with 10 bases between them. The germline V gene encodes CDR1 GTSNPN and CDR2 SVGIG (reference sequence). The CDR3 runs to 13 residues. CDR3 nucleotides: TGTGCCTGGGGACTGCTCCTGAACACTGAAGCTTTCTTT. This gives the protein CAWGLLLNTEAFF. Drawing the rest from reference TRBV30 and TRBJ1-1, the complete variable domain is SQTIHQWPATLVQPVGSPLSLECTVEGTSNPNLYWYRQAAGRGLQLLFYSVGIGQISSEVPQNLSASRPQDRQFILSSKKLLLSDSGFYLCAWGLLLNTEAFFGQGTRLTVV.

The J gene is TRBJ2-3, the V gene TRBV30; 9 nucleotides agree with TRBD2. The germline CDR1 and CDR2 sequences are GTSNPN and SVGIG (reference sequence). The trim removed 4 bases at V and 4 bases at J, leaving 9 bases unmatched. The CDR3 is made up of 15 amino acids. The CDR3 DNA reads TGTGCCTGGACTGGTGCGGCGGGAGGGCCAGATACGCAGTATTTT. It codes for CAWTGAAGGPDTQYF.